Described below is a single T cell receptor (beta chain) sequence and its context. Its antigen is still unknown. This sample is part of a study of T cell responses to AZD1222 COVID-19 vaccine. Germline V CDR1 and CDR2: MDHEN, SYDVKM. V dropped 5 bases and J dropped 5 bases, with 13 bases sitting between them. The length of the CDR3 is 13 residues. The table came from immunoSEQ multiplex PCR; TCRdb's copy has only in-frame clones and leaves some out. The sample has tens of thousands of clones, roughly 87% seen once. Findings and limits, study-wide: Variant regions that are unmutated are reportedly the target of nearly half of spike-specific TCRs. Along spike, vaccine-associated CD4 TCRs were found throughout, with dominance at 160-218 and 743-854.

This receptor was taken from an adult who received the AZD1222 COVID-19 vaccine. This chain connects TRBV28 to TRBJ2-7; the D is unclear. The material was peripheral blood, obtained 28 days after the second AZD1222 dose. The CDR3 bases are TGTGCCAGCAGTGTGGGCCCTCAGGACGAGCAGTACTTC. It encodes CASSVGPQDEQYF. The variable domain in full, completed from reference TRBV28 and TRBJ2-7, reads DVKVTQSSRYLVKRTGEKVFLECVQDMDHENMFWYRQDPGLGLRLIYFSYDVKMKEKGDIPEGYSVSREKKERFSLILESASTNQTSMYLCASSVGPQDEQYFGPGTRLTVT.